This T cell receptor (beta chain) was captured in a study of cytotoxic CD8 clonotypes in ibrutinib-treated CLL. V shed 3 bases and J shed 3 bases, with 8 bases lying between them. The CDR3 spans 13 residues. Per germline, CDR1 SGHTA and CDR2 FQGNSA. Some clones are missing from TCRdb's copy, which holds only in-frame ones; the method was immunoSEQ multiplex PCR. The sample has about 180,000 clones, about 80% seen once. The table lists this clone with a count of one. This chain uses TRBV7-2 with TRBJ2-5; either TRBD1 or TRBD2 may supply D (5 bases each). The sample in question was PBMCs, obtained after 24 months of ibrutinib treatment. The TCR originated in a human donor with chronic lymphocytic leukemia. CDR3 coding DNA: TGTGCCAGCAGCTTTGGGACGGAAGAGACCCAGTACTTC. Translating gives CASSFGTEETQYF.